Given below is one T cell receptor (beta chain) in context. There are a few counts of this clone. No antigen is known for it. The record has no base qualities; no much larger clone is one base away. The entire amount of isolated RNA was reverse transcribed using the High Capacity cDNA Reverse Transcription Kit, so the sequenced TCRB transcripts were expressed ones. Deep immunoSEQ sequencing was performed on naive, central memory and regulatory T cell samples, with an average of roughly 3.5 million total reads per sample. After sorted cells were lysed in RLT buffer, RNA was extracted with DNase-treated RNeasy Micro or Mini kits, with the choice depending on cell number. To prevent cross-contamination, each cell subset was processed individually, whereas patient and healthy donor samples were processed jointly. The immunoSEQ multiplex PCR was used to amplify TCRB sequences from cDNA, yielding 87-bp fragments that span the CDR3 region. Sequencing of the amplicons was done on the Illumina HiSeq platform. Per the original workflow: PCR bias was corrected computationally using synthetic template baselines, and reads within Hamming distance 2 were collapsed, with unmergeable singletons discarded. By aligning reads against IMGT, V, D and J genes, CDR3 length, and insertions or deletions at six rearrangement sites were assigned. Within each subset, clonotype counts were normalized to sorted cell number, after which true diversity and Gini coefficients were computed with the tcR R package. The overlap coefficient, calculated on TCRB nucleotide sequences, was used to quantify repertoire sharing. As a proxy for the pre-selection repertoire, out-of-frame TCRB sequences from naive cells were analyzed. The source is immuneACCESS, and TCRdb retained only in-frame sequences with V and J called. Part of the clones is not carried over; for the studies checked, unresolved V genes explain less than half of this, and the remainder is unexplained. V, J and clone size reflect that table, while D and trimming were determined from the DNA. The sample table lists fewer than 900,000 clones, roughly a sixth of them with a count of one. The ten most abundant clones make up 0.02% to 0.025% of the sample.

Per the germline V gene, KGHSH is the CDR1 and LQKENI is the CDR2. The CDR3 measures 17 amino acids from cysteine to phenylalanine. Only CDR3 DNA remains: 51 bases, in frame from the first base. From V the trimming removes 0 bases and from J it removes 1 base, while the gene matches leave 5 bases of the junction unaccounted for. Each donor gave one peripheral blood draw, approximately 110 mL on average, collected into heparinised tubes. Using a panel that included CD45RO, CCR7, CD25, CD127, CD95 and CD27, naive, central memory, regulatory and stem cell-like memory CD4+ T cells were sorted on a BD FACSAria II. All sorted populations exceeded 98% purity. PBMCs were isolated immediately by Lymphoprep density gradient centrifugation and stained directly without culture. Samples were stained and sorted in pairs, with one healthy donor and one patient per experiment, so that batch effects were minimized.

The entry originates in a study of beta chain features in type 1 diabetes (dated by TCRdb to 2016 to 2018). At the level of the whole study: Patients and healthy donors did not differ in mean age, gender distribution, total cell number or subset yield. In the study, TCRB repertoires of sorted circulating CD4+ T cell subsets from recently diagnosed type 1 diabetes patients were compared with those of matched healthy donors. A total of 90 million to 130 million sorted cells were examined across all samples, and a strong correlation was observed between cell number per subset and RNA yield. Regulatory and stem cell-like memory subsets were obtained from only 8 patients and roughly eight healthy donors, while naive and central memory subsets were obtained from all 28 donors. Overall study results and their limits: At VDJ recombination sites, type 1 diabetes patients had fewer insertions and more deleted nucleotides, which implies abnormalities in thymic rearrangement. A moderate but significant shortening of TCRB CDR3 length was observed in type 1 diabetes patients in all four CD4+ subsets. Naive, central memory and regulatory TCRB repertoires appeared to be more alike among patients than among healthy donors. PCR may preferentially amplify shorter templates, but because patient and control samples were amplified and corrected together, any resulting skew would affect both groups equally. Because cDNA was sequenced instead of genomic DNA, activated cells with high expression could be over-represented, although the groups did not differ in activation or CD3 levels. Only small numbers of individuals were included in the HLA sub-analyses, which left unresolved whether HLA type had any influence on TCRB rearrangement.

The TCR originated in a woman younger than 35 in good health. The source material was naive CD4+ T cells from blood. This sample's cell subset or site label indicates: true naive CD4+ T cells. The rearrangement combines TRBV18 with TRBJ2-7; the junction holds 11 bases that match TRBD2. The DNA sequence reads TGTGCCAGCTCACCACCGCTAGCGGGAGGACGTTCCTACGAGCAGTACTTC. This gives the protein CASSPPLAGGRSYEQYF.